This TCR beta chain was obtained from a study of shared clonotypes between healthy human individuals. In the naive CD8 group, cells lacked CD45RO and were positively selected for CCR7, so terminally differentiated effector memory CD45RA+ cells were left out. V was clipped by 2 bases and J by 7 bases; unmatched bases: 8. Germline CDR1 is MDHEN and CDR2 is SYDVKM. The CDR3 is 15 residues long. Sequencing used immunoSEQ multiplex PCR; TCRdb keeps in-frame clones, though not all of them. The sample includes approximately 1.9 million clones, over 85% of them seen just once. Findings and caveats of the study: Among non-shared clonotypes, generation probabilities were lower than among those shared by all four donors.

A word on this clone: Its antigen is currently unknown.

The V gene is TRBV28, the J gene TRBJ2-1; 7 bases align to TRBD2. This TCR derives from a man younger than 35 in good health. Some clones in this sample may be carry-over from other donors' samples. Sequencing input: naive CD8+ T cells from PBMCs. The CDR3 loop reads CASSLGGLHGNEQFF. CDR3 coding DNA: TGTGCCAGCAGTTTAGGGGGACTACATGGGAATGAGCAGTTCTTC.